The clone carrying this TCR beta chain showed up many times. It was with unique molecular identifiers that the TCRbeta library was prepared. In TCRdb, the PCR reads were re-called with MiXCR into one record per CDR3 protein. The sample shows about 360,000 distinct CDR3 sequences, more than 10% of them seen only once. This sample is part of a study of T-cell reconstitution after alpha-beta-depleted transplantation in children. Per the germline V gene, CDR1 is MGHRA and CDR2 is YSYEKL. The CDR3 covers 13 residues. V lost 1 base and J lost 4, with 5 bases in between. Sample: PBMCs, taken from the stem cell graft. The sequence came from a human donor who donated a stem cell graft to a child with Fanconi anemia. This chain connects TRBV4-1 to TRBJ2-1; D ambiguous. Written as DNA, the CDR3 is TGCGCCAGCAGCCAAGGAGCGTACAATGAGCAGTTCTTC. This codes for CASSQGAYNEQFF.